The 4 T cell receptor beta chains below were found in one sample sequenced in a study of cytomegalovirus exposure and HLA in healthy donors. Primers: 60 Vbeta forward and 13 Jbeta reverse. Sequenced by immunoSEQ multiplex PCR; TCRdb stores in-frame clones only, minus some. The repertoire consists of some 130,000 clones, with about four fifths occurring once and the leading ten covering around 4.1%. The specimen sequenced was PBMCs. The source of these receptors is a woman aged 40 to 55 in good health and CMV-seronegative.

The chain combines TRBV4-2 with TRBJ2-3, with 16 positions matching TRBD2. CDR1 is LGHNA and CDR2 is YNFKEQ in the germline V gene. Germline trimming cut 4 bases from V and 2 bases from J; bases unmatched to any gene: 3. CDR3 length: 17 amino acids. CDR3 in DNA: TGTGCCAGCAGCCTCGGGACTAGCGGGGGGGCCACAGATACGCAGTATTTT. It specifies CASSLGTSGGATDTQYF.

CDR3 nucleotide sequence: TGTGCCAGCAGCTTTTCCGGCTACGAGCAGTACTTC. This translates into CASSFSGYEQYF. The chain couples TRBV5-4 to TRBJ2-7; no definite D call. V dropped 2 bases and J dropped 3 bases, with 6 bases sitting between them. Germline CDR1 reads SGHNT; CDR2 reads YYREEE (reference sequence). This CDR3 is 12 amino acids long.

This chain links TRBV9 with TRBJ2-1; no definite D call. V was pared by 3 bases and J by 5 bases, with 9 bases between. Germline V gene sequence: CDR1 SGDLS, CDR2 YYNGEE. CDR3 size: 13 residues. CDR3 coding DNA: TGTGCCAGCAGCGCAGACGGAGACAATGAGCAGTTCTTC. This encodes CASSADGDNEQFF.

The rearrangement joins TRBV10-3 to TRBJ2-3; TRBD2 matches 7 bases. This CDR3 is built from 15 residues. V lost 8 bases and J lost 5; bases outside the gene matches: 13. Per the germline V gene, CDR1 is ENHRY and CDR2 is SYGVKD. Here the CDR3 DNA reads TGTGCCATCCTCCCTAGCGGCTTTCCGGGAGATACGCAGTATTTT. As protein: CAILPSGFPGDTQYF.